The 22 T cell receptor beta chains reported below all come from one sample, sequenced in a study of blood T cells in healthy people across ages. It was with a sample-barcoded 5' primer and a J-beta primer mix that a second PCR of roughly 7 to 11 cycles was run. TCRdb independently ran MiXCR on the 5' RACE reads; one entry per CDR3 protein. The data show around 650,000 distinct CDR3 sequences, around 38% seen once. The specimen sequenced was blood. These receptors originate from a man aged 80 or over in good health.

The chain combines TRBV5-1 with TRBJ2-2; D call uncertain. Trimming took 4 bases from V and 0 from J, leaving 7 bases between them. Germline lookup yields CDR1 SGHRS and CDR2 YFSETQ. The CDR3 consists of 14 residues. The CDR3 spells CASSLGTNTGELFF. For the CDR3, the DNA is TGCGCCAGCAGCCTGGGGACGAACACCGGGGAGCTGTTTTTT.

This chain uses TRBV20-1 with TRBJ2-2; TRBD2 aligns across 7 bases. Germline values: CDR1 DFQATT, CDR2 SNEGSKA (reference sequence). The V and J ends lost 5 bases and 8 bases, in that order; junction bases with no gene match: 8. The CDR3 runs 13 residues. In DNA form, the CDR3 reads TGCAGTGCTCGGAGAAGCGGGATAGGGGAGCTGTTTTTT. Translated, it gives CSARRSGIGELFF.

This clonotype has only one observation. V gene TRBV7-6 combines with J gene TRBJ2-2, with D perhaps matching TRBD2 (5 bases). Trimming pared 5 bases from V and 0 bases from J, leaving 10 bases between. Germline assignment: CDR1 SGHVS and CDR2 FNYEAQ. This CDR3 contains 15 residues. The CDR3 loop reads CASSHDGTNTGELFF. Here the CDR3 DNA reads TGTGCCAGCAGCCACGACGGGACGAACACCGGGGAGCTGTTTTTT.

This clonotype was seen a handful of times. The genes are TRBV20-1 and TRBJ1-6, with 7 bases aligning to TRBD1. There are 14 residues in the CDR3. Germline V gene data show CDR1 as DFQATT and CDR2 as SNEGSKA (reference sequence). The V segment lost 4 bases and the J segment 9 bases; nucleotides outside the gene matches: 9. The CDR3 coding sequence is TGCAGTGCTAACCGAGGGGGCGCCGGTTCACCCCTCCACTTT. It encodes CSANRGGAGSPLHF.

With respect to this clonotype: The germline gene is not matched at one end of the junction; a read error may be the cause. The V and J genes are TRBV7-9 and TRBJ1-1; 7 bases align to TRBD1. This CDR3 comprises 14 residues. Germline V gene lookup returns CDR1 SEHNR and CDR2 FQNEAQ (reference sequence). Written as DNA, the CDR3 is TGCGCCAGCAACCCGACAGGGAGGCACACTGAACCTTTCTTT. This translates into CASNPTGRHTEPFF.

This chain uses TRBV28 with TRBJ1-6, with TRBD1 as a possible D gene (5 bases). V shed 4 bases and J shed 11 bases, with 15 bases lying between them. This CDR3 is built from 14 residues. Germline V CDR1 and CDR2: MDHEN, SYDVKM. CDR3 in amino acids: CASSSRRGRPPLHF. CDR3 coding DNA: TGTGCCAGCAGTTCTCGGAGGGGACGGCCACCCCTCCACTTT.

The CDR3 reads CASRGGQGVYNEQFF. CDR3 sequence (DNA): TGTGCCAGCAGGGGAGGGCAGGGGGTATACAATGAGCAGTTCTTC. The chain links TRBV6-5 to TRBJ2-1, with D possibly called TRBD1 or TRBD2 (7 bases each). The CDR3 runs 15 residues. CDR1 is MNHEY, CDR2 SVGAGI, per germline. Deletions cut 6 bases from V and 4 bases from J, with 16 bases between.

A few counts support this clonotype. This chain joins TRBV12-3 or TRBV12-4 and TRBJ2-2; 7 bases match TRBD2. CDR3 size: 16 residues. J lost 6 bases, V lost 5 bases, and 12 bases had no gene match. The CDR3 loop is CASSPLAAAGPGELFF. The CDR3 coding sequence is TGTGCCAGCAGTCCCCTAGCGGCCGCGGGCCCCGGGGAGCTGTTTTTT.

This chain links TRBV6-5 with TRBJ1-2; D is uncertain. Trimming removed 0 bases at V and 8 bases at J, with 10 bases between. Germline lookup yields CDR1 MNHEY and CDR2 SVGAGI. The CDR3 spans 13 residues. The chain's CDR3 is CASSYSAAKGYTF. The CDR3, as DNA: TGTGCCAGCAGTTACTCGGCAGCAAAAGGCTACACCTTC.

Ten or more counts support this clonotype. V and J are TRBV7-6 and TRBJ2-2; D is unclear. Trimming took off 8 bases at V and 6 bases at J, with 13 bases between the two ends. The CDR3 contains 13 residues. In germline, CDR1 is SGHVS, CDR2 FNYEAQ. CDR3 bases: TGTGCCAGCGCTAAACGAAATCCCGGGGAGCTGTTTTTT. As protein: CASAKRNPGELFF.

With respect to this clonotype: One base away lies a much larger clone, so this may be a sequencing read error. The chain couples TRBV7-2 to TRBJ2-1; D may be TRBD1 or TRBD2 (6 bases each). Per the germline V gene, CDR1 is SGHTA and CDR2 is FQGNSA. The CDR3 extends over 14 amino acids. CDR3 region: CASRRGAGVGEQFF. CDR3 bases: TGTGCGAGCAGGAGGGGAGCAGGGGTAGGTGAGCAGTTCTTC.

Turning to this clonotype: This clone may be a read error of a much larger clone one base away. V usage is TRBV29-1 and J usage is TRBJ2-3; 13 bases align to TRBD2. There are 15 residues in the CDR3. Per germline, CDR1 SQVTM and CDR2 ANQGSEA. The CDR3 region has the DNA TGCAGCGTTGCGACTAGCGGGAGGCCCGGGGATACGCGGTATTTT. Protein: CSVATSGRPGDTRYF.

V and J are TRBV2 and TRBJ2-4; D gene unclear. Trimming left V 8 bases short and J 1 base short, with 12 bases between. Germline V CDR1 and CDR2: SNHLY, FYNNEI. The CDR3 is 14 residues long. DNA for the CDR3: TGTGCCAGCTTGCGCACCTTCGCCAAAAACATTCAGTACTTC. It yields the protein CASLRTFAKNIQYF.

Notes on this clonotype: One base away lies a much larger clone, so this may be a sequencing read error. The V and J genes are TRBV20-1 and TRBJ2-1, with TRBD2 identical over 10 bases. The germline V gene encodes CDR1 DFQATT and CDR2 SNEGSKA (reference sequence). The CDR3 totals 16 residues. The CDR3, as DNA: TGCAGTGCTAGACTTTGGACTAGCGGAGCCGGGAATGATCAGTTCTTC. Its protein product is CSARLWTSGAGNDQFF.

The V and J genes are TRBV28 and TRBJ2-5; D is possibly TRBD1 or TRBD2 (5 bases each). Between the trimmed V and J ends, which lost 3 bases and 9 bases, there was a span of 14 bases. Germline V gives CDR1 MDHEN, CDR2 SYDVKM. The CDR3 spans 13 residues. CDR3 protein: CASSFDYKGAQYF. CDR3 bases: TGTGCCAGCAGTTTCGACTACAAAGGGGCCCAGTACTTC. The complete variable domain, with remaining parts taken from reference TRBV28 and TRBJ2-5, reads DVKVTQSSRYLVKRTGEKVFLECVQDMDHENMFWYRQDPGLGLRLIYFSYDVKMKEKGDIPEGYSVSREKKERFSLILESASTNQTSMYLCASSFDYKGAQYFGPGTRLLVL.

As for this clonotype: Relative to the germline gene, one junction end is altered; a read error may explain this. The rearrangement joins TRBV11-2 to TRBJ2-1; a weak D match, TRBD2 (6 bases). Germline CDR1 and CDR2: SGHAT and FQNNGV. This CDR3 contains 14 residues. The DNA of the CDR3 is TGTGCCAACAGCTTAGATCGGGAGAGAAATGAGCAGTTCTTC. Translating it yields CANSLDRERNEQFF.

The chain has TRBV5-1 and TRBJ2-3; D not resolved. From germline, CDR1 is SGHRS and CDR2 YFSETQ. The CDR3 length is 12 residues. V was pared by 0 bases and J by 12 bases, with 11 bases between. This CDR3 reads CASSLVAGLQYF. CDR3 nucleotides: TGCGCCAGCAGCTTGGTTGCAGGCCTTCAGTATTTT.

The sample holds a few counts of this clonotype. This rearrangement joins TRBV6-5 to TRBJ2-7, with TRBD2 as a possible D gene (6 bases). Trimming removed 2 bases at V and 3 bases at J, with 14 bases between. The length of the CDR3 is 15 residues. Germline CDR1 is MNHEY and CDR2 is SVGAGI. The CDR3 DNA follows: TGTGCCAGCAGTTACCAGTTTAGCGGCTACTACGAGCAGTACTTC. This gives the protein CASSYQFSGYYEQYF.

Notes on this clonotype: At one end the junction does not follow the germline gene, possibly because of a read error. The chain combines TRBV30 with TRBJ2-1, with D unclear. Germline V gene lookup returns CDR1 GTSNPN and CDR2 SVGIG (reference sequence). This CDR3 contains 12 residues. The CDR3 spells CAWTYTNNGQFF. As DNA, the CDR3 is TGTGCCTGGACATACACAAACAATGGGCAGTTCTTC.

This chain uses TRBV15 with TRBJ1-4; tentatively, D is TRBD1 (5 bases). Germline assignment: CDR1 LNHNV and CDR2 YYDKDF (reference sequence). Trimming removed 0 bases from V and 5 bases from J, with 16 bases in between. The CDR3 length is 17 residues. CDR3 residues: CATSRDYGRGGNEKLFF. CDR3 nucleotides: TGTGCCACCAGCAGAGATTACGGGAGGGGCGGAAATGAAAAACTGTTTTTT.

This clonotype was seen more than once but under ten times. V usage is TRBV27 and J usage is TRBJ1-5; a weak D match, TRBD1 (6 bases). V lost 5 bases, J lost 7 bases, and 12 bases lay in between. The length of the CDR3 is 13 residues. Germline V gene sequence: CDR1 MNHEY, CDR2 SMNVEV (reference sequence). Written as DNA, the CDR3 is TGTGCCAGCAGTATACAGGGAAGGCAGCCCCAGCATTTT. It codes for CASSIQGRQPQHF.

This clonotype has more than one count but fewer than ten. V is TRBV12-3 or TRBV12-4 and J is TRBJ2-1; the D call may be TRBD1 or TRBD2 (6 bases each). V was clipped by 3 bases and J by 9 bases, with 21 bases between them. The CDR3 totals 16 residues. CDR3 sequence reads: CASSFFGGARDFEQFF. As DNA, the CDR3 is TGTGCCAGCAGTTTCTTCGGGGGCGCGAGGGATTTTGAGCAGTTCTTC.